A selection of T cell receptor beta chains follows, all from one sample in a study of T cells in Graves' hyperthyroidism and ophthalmopathy. TCRdb ran MiXCR on the multiplex PCR reads and lists one entry per CDR3 protein. The profile shows around 340,000 distinct CDR3 sequences, about 18% of them singletons. What was sequenced was blood. Source of these receptors: a woman in her 30s with Graves' hyperthyroidism that later progressed to Graves' ophthalmopathy. The CDR3 runs from the conserved cysteine through the conserved F or W. A D gene is named only where the DNA matches it firmly. Some rows mark clone size as missing; the rest say once, few, many or name a class of expanded clone.

d_gene	len	j_gene	abundance	v_gene	CDR3nt	CDR3aa
TRBD1	13	TRBJ1-5	many	TRBV29-1	TGCAGCGTGGCCGGGACAGGCAATCAGCCCCAGCATTTT	CSVAGTGNQPQHF
TRBD1	15	TRBJ2-5	few	TRBV20-1	TGCAGTGCTAGAAACGGACAGGGGATATCAGAGACCCAGTACTTC	CSARNGQGISETQYF
NA	14	TRBJ2-1	few	TRBV6-1	TGTGCCAGCAGTTCCCCCCGGACTGACAATGAGCAGTTCTTC	CASSSPRTDNEQFF
TRBD1	16	TRBJ2-7	many	TRBV6-5	TGTGCCAGCAGTTACTCGTCCGGACAGGCCGCCTACGAGCAGTACTTC	CASSYSSGQAAYEQYF
NA	19	TRBJ2-2	few	TRBV4-1	TGCGCCAGCAGCCAAGGGCACGGACACTCTTTCGCGAACACCGGGGAGCTGTTTTTT	CASSQGHGHSFANTGELFF
NA	16	TRBJ2-1	NA	TRBV7-9	TGTGCCAGCAGCTTATTTGAGTCGCCGAGCTACAATGAGCAGTTCTTC	CASSLFESPSYNEQFF
NA	12	TRBJ2-2	NA	TRBV5-6	TGTGCCAGCAGCGTGCTGAACGGGGAGCTGTTTTTT	CASSVLNGELFF
TRBD1	15	TRBJ2-7	many	TRBV19	TGTGCCAGTAGTAAAACCGGGACAGGGGGCCACGAGCAGTACTTC	CASSKTGTGGHEQYF
TRBD2	16	TRBJ2-7	NA	TRBV27	TGTGCCAGCAGTATGGTTCTGGCGGGAGGCATCAACGAGCAGTACTTC	CASSMVLAGGINEQYF
TRBD2	15	TRBJ2-1	once	TRBV11-2	TGTGCCAGCAGCTTAGAGAGCGGGAGGGCCCATGAGCAGTTCTTC	CASSLESGRAHEQFF
TRBD2	14	TRBJ2-1	many	TRBV20-1	TGCAGTGCTAGTCCTCCTAGCGGGGTTATTGAGCAGTTCTTC	CSASPPSGVIEQFF
TRBD1	18	TRBJ1-5	many	TRBV2	TGTGCCAGCAGTGATTACCGGGACAGGGGTTCTCGGAATCAGCCCCAGCATTTT	CASSDYRDRGSRNQPQHF
NA	15	TRBJ2-7	NA	TRBV28	TGTGCCAGCACTACCCGGGGTTTATCGTCCTACGAGCAGTACTTC	CASTTRGLSSYEQYF
NA	14	TRBJ1-4	NA	TRBV20-1	TGCAGTGCTACGGGACCCCTGGGGCGTGAAAAACTGTTTTTT	CSATGPLGREKLFF
TRBD1	16	TRBJ2-7	many	TRBV11-2	TGTGCCAGCAGCTTATTCTTGGGGACAGGGGGCTACGAGCAGTACTTC	CASSLFLGTGGYEQYF
NA	11	TRBJ1-2	few	TRBV20-1	TGCAGTGCGCCGGGACACAAGTGGGACACCTTC	CSAPGHKWDTF
TRBD2	15	TRBJ2-1	few	TRBV7-2	TGTGCCAGCAGCCGGGGAGCGGGGGGGTTCAATGAGCAGTTCTTC	CASSRGAGGFNEQFF
NA	15	TRBJ1-1	few	TRBV7-9	TGTGCCAGCAGCTTAGAAGAGGGGATGAACACTGAAGCTTTCTTT	CASSLEEGMNTEAFF
NA	15	TRBJ1-5	many	TRBV19	TGTGCCACCCACCCCGGGACGTACTTTAATCAGCCCCAGCATTTT	CATHPGTYFNQPQHF
TRBD2	16	TRBJ2-1	NA	TRBV3-1	TGTGCCAGCAGCCCCGGGACTAGCGGGAGTGAAAATGAGCAGTTCTTC	CASSPGTSGSENEQFF
NA	13	TRBJ2-3	many	TRBV30	TGTGCCTGGAGTGACTCAAGAAGGGATACGCAGTATTTT	CAWSDSRRDTQYF
TRBD1	17	TRBJ2-6	NA	TRBV6-1	TGTGCCAGCAAAAAACAGGGGGCAACACCTGGGGCCAACGTCCTGACTTTC	CASKKQGATPGANVLTF
NA	14	TRBJ2-7	many	TRBV2	TGTGCCAGCAGTGACGAACTGGGAGCCTTTCAGCCGTACTTC	CASSDELGAFQPYF
NA	13	TRBJ2-2	few	TRBV2	TGTGCCAGCAGTGAAGACTCCGTCGGGGAGCTGTTTTTT	CASSEDSVGELFF
NA	15	TRBJ1-5	many	TRBV2	TGTGCCAGCAGACTTGGACGGACTAGCAATCAGCCCCAGCATTTT	CASRLGRTSNQPQHF
NA	14	TRBJ2-3	many	TRBV20-1	TGCAGTGCTTCAATAGGGCCTAGCACAGATACGCAGTATTTT	CSASIGPSTDTQYF
NA	16	TRBJ2-2	few	TRBV25-1	TGTGCCAGCAGTGAATTGAAGGACAGGAACACCGGGGAGCTGTTTTTT	CASSELKDRNTGELFF
NA	16	TRBJ2-3	once	TRBV30	TGTGCCTGGAGTGGCCCGGGGGTAAGGGGCACAGATACGCAGTATTTT	CAWSGPGVRGTDTQYF
TRBD1	14	TRBJ1-1	NA	TRBV5-1	TGCGCCAGCAGCTTGATACTTGGCCAGGGGGGAGCTTTCTTT	CASSLILGQGGAFF
NA	11	TRBJ1-2	few	TRBV12-3/TRBV12-4	TGTGCCAGTAAGTCCTCGGAGGGCTACACCTTC	CASKSSEGYTF
NA	17	TRBJ2-5	many	TRBV28	TGTGCCAGCAGTTTAACGGGCTTGGCAGGGGACCAAGAGACCCAGTACTTC	CASSLTGLAGDQETQYF
NA	15	TRBJ2-2	many	TRBV6-1	TGTGCCAGCAGTGAACTTGGACAGTGGACCGGGGAGCTGTTTTTT	CASSELGQWTGELFF
NA	14	TRBJ1-1	few	TRBV7-2	TGTGCCAGCAACTTCCGACTGACGAGCACTGAAGCTTTCTTT	CASNFRLTSTEAFF
TRBD1	19	TRBJ2-1	many	TRBV10-1	TGCGCCAGCAGTGACTTGCCCCCCAGCGACAGGGCGCCGGACAATGAGCAGTTCTTC	CASSDLPPSDRAPDNEQFF
NA	13	TRBJ1-5	many	TRBV6-2/TRBV6-3	TGTGCCAGCAGTTACCAGGCCAATCAGCCCCAGCATTTT	CASSYQANQPQHF
NA	14	TRBJ1-1	NA	TRBV5-1	TGCGCCAGCAGGAAGACAGCCGCGGGCACTGAAGCTTTCTTT	CASRKTAAGTEAFF
NA	11	TRBJ1-2	NA	TRBV7-8	TGTGCCAGCAGCTTAGGCACACGGTACACCTTC	CASSLGTRYTF
NA	11	TRBJ1-2	many	TRBV29-1	TGCAGCGTTGAAAATAACTATGGCTACACCTTC	CSVENNYGYTF
NA	13	TRBJ1-1	many	TRBV7-2	TGTGCCAGCAGACTAGGGGGAGGAGCTGAAGCTTTCTTT	CASRLGGGAEAFF
NA	14	TRBJ1-5	many	TRBV28	TGTGCCAGCAGCTCCCACGGGAGCAATCAGCCCCAGCATTTT	CASSSHGSNQPQHF
NA	12	TRBJ2-5	many	TRBV3-1	TGTGCCAGCAGCACCCTCATGGGGACCCAGTACTTC	CASSTLMGTQYF
NA	13	TRBJ2-2	many	TRBV6-1	TGTGCCAGCAGTACCTATGGGGCCGGGGAGCTGTTTTTT	CASSTYGAGELFF